This entry lists 6 T cell receptor beta chains sequenced from one sample in a study of blood T cell repertoires in COVID-19. The protocol was immunoSEQ multiplex PCR, while the TCRdb copy is restricted to in-frame clones and leaves out a portion. The data contain about 210,000 clones, 83% of them seen just once; the ten biggest clones take up less than 3.5%. Sequenced material: peripheral blood. These receptors originate from a man aged 50-59 years with active or convalescent COVID-19.

J is TRBJ2-1 and V is TRBV15; 14 bases are shared with TRBD2. This CDR3 contains 16 residues. Germline V lookup: CDR1 LNHNV, CDR2 YYDKDF (reference sequence). Losses at the gene ends were 0 bases for V and 7 bases for J; bases not matched to a gene: 2. The CDR3 sequence: CATSRDWTSGGNEQFF. The DNA of the CDR3 is TGTGCCACCAGCAGAGATTGGACTAGCGGGGGGAATGAGCAGTTCTTC.

The rearrangement joins TRBV6-5 to TRBJ1-2, with D perhaps TRBD1 (5 bases). The CDR3 is made up of 14 amino acids. Germline CDR1 and CDR2: MNHEY and SVGAGI. Trimming shortened V by 4 bases and J by 7 bases, and 16 bases separated the two germline ends. CDR3 loop: CASSSRTGEVGYTF. The CDR3 region has the DNA TGTGCCAGCAGTTCTAGAACGGGGGAGGTTGGCTACACCTTC.

The gene calls are TRBV7-2 and TRBJ1-1; D ambiguous. Germline V gene lookup returns CDR1 SGHTA and CDR2 FQGNSA. V dropped 5 bases and J dropped 3 bases, with 16 bases sitting between them. This CDR3 is 15 amino acids long. For the CDR3, the DNA is TGTGCCAGCAGCCATAGTAGGCGGAAGGACACTGAAGCTTTCTTT. Translation gives CASSHSRRKDTEAFF.

The J gene is TRBJ1-1, the V gene TRBV7-9; 11 bases match TRBD1. The CDR3 covers 14 residues. The germline gives CDR1 SEHNR, CDR2 FQNEAQ (reference sequence). The V segment lost 6 bases and the J segment 5 bases; nucleotides outside the gene matches: 5. This CDR3 is CASRRGQGETEAFF. CDR3 DNA: TGTGCCAGCAGGCGGGGACAGGGGGAGACTGAAGCTTTCTTT.

There are a few counts of this clone. The chain recombines TRBV6-2 or TRBV6-3 with TRBJ2-2; D uncertain. The germline CDR1 and CDR2 sequences are MNHEY and SVGEGT. The CDR3 spans 14 residues. V was cut by 3 bases and J by 6 bases, with 11 bases left in between. The chain's CDR3 is CASSYYTESGELFF. In DNA, the CDR3 is TGTGCCAGCAGTTATTACACAGAATCCGGGGAGCTGTTTTTT.

The rearrangement links TRBV5-1 to TRBJ2-7; unclear D gene. The CDR3 loop spans 13 amino acids. V lost 0 bases, J lost 5 bases, and 9 bases lay in between. From germline, CDR1 is SGHRS and CDR2 YFSETQ. CDR3 amino acids: CASSLGIQDEQYF. The CDR3 DNA follows: TGCGCCAGCAGCTTGGGGATTCAGGACGAGCAGTACTTC.